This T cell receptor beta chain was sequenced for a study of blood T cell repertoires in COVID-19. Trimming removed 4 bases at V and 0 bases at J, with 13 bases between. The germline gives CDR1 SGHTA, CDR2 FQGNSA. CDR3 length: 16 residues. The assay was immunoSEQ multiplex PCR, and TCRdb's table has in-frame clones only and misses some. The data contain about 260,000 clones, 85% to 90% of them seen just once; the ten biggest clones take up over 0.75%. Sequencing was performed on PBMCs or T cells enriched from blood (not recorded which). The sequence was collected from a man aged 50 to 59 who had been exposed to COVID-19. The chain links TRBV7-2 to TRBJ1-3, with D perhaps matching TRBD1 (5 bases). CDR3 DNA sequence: TGTGCCAGCAGCTCCATTACAGGCCTCTCTGGAAACACCATATATTTT. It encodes CASSSITGLSGNTIYF.